These 21 T cell receptor beta chains originate from one sample sequenced in a study of T cells in Graves' hyperthyroidism and ophthalmopathy. Researchers took RNA transcripts and amplified the TCR beta CDR3 regions from them. HTBI primers were employed in a first-round RT-PCR of the TCR CDR3. Each CDR3 protein gets one entry after TCRdb re-called the multiplex PCR reads with MiXCR. Here the sample spans 300,000 to 450,000 distinct CDR3 sequences, approximately 13% being singletons. The sequenced sample was blood. These TCRs come from a man younger than 40 with Graves' hyperthyroidism that later progressed to Graves' ophthalmopathy.

The table lists this clonotype with many counts. The chain has TRBV27 and TRBJ2-7; 11 nucleotides match TRBD1. Germline V lookup: CDR1 MNHEY, CDR2 SMNVEV (reference sequence). Trimming cost V 0 bases and J 3 bases; bases outside gene matches: 4. The CDR3 is 16 residues long. The CDR3 coding sequence is TGTGCCAGCAGTTTATCTTCGGGACAGGGGGTCTACGAGCAGTACTTC. Translated: CASSLSSGQGVYEQYF.

This clonotype occurred a few times. V and J are TRBV3-1 and TRBJ1-1, with 11 bases lining up with TRBD1. The J segment lost 11 bases and the V segment lost 8 bases, leaving 7 bases of the junction unmatched. Germline CDR1 is LGHDT and CDR2 is YNNKEL (reference sequence). CDR3 length equals 12 residues. The CDR3 DNA is TGTGCCAGCCAGGGACAGGGGGAATTTGCTTTCTTT. It translates to CASQGQGEFAFF. Full variable domain (remainder filled in from reference TRBV3-1 and TRBJ1-1): DTAVSQTPKYLVTQMGNDKSIKCEQNLGHDTMYWYKQDSKKFLKIMFSYNNKELIINETVPNRFSPKSPDKAHLNLHINSLELGDSAVYFCASQGQGEFAFFGQGTRLTVV.

This clonotype came up a few times. The gene calls are TRBV6-1 and TRBJ2-1; 8 bases line up with TRBD1. The CDR3 contains 15 residues. CDR1 is MNHNS, CDR2 SASEGT, per germline. V gave up 4 bases and J gave up 2 bases; unmatched junction bases: 4. The CDR3 spells CASSAQQGAYNEQFF. The CDR3, as DNA: TGTGCCAGCAGTGCCCAACAGGGGGCCTACAATGAGCAGTTCTTC.

Ten or more counts support this clonotype. The chain carries TRBV28 and TRBJ1-4, with 9 bases identical to TRBD1. Germline CDR1 reads MDHEN; CDR2 reads SYDVKM. This CDR3 has 15 amino acids. Trimming took 6 bases from V and 7 from J; bases not matched to a gene: 9. CDR3 sequence: CASRTKTGGSEKLFF. CDR3 bases: TGTGCCAGCAGGACTAAGACAGGGGGAAGTGAAAAACTGTTTTTT.

This clonotype was seen many times. V and J are TRBV6-1 and TRBJ1-2; 8 bases match TRBD1. Per germline, CDR1 MNHNS and CDR2 SASEGT. The CDR3 totals 11 residues. After removal of 8 bases from V and 6 bases from J, the junction contained 2 bases not matched to a gene. Here the CDR3 DNA reads TGTGCCAGCGGGACAGGCAATGGCTACACCTTC. This sequence encodes CASGTGNGYTF.

This clonotype was seen repeatedly, ten times or more. The J gene is TRBJ2-1, the V gene TRBV11-2; 9 positions agree with TRBD2. CDR1 SGHAT and CDR2 FQNNGV come from the germline V gene. The CDR3 has 17 residues. V dropped 5 bases and J dropped 8; count of bases not matched to a gene: 16. The CDR3 spells CASSGGGRGGAIDEQFF. The CDR3 DNA reads as TGTGCCAGCAGCGGGGGGGGGCGGGGGGGGGCAATCGATGAGCAGTTCTTC.

This clonotype was counted ten times or more. The chain is built from TRBV3-1 and TRBJ2-3, with D perhaps matching TRBD2 (5 bases). CDR1 and CDR2 from the germline V gene are LGHDT and YNNKEL (reference sequence). The CDR3 spans 14 residues. The ends were cut back, 2 bases at V and 6 bases at J, with 12 bases in the middle. DNA for the CDR3: TGTGCCAGCAGCCAAAACTCGGGGTCCGATACGCAGTATTTT. Amino acids: CASSQNSGSDTQYF.

This clonotype was counted a few times. The rearrangement links TRBV29-1 to TRBJ2-1; 8 bases are shared with TRBD2. There are 14 residues in the CDR3. The V gene's germline CDR1 is SQVTM and CDR2 ANQGSEA. V shed 4 bases, J shed 0 bases, and the junction held 2 bases outside the gene matches. The CDR3 protein is CSVASGSSYNEQFF. The CDR3 DNA reads TGCAGCGTTGCGAGCGGGAGCTCCTACAATGAGCAGTTCTTC.

For the CDR3, the DNA is TGTGCCAGCAGCTCCCGTCCCGTCGGAGGCGCTACGCAGTATTTT. Residues: CASSSRPVGGATQYF. This chain uses TRBV3-1 with TRBJ2-3; tentative D call: TRBD2 (5 bases). Trimming removed 5 bases from V and 8 bases from J, with 20 bases in between. Germline lookup yields CDR1 LGHDT and CDR2 YNNKEL (reference sequence). The CDR3 contains 15 residues.

This clonotype was counted many times. J is TRBJ2-3 and V is TRBV28; 11 bases match TRBD1. Germline V gives CDR1 MDHEN, CDR2 SYDVKM. V lost 4 bases to trimming and J lost 5 bases; unmatched junction nucleotides: 14. This CDR3 contains 18 residues. Written as DNA, the CDR3 is TGTGCCAGCAGTTCGCTTACTCGACCGGGACAGGGGGTAGATACGCAGTATTTT. Translating gives CASSSLTRPGQGVDTQYF.

There are a few counts of this clonotype. The chain has TRBV2 and TRBJ1-4; D is unresolved. This CDR3 has 14 residues. V lost 7 bases and J 5 bases, leaving 14 bases between the germline ends. CDR1 and CDR2 (germline): SNHLY, FYNNEI. The CDR3 loop is CASTARRGNEKLFF. The CDR3 region has the DNA TGTGCCAGCACGGCGAGACGAGGAAATGAAAAACTGTTTTTT.

In its sample, this clonotype was seen a few times. The rearrangement joins TRBV6-2 or TRBV6-3 to TRBJ2-3, with D tentatively TRBD2 (5 bases). This CDR3 is built from 13 residues. V was shortened by 8 bases and J by 1 base, with 10 bases between the two germline ends. CDR1 MNHEY and CDR2 SVGEGT come from the germline V gene. The CDR3 coding sequence is TGTGCCAGCTGTGTCGGGGGCACAGATACGCAGTATTTT. Translating it yields CASCVGGTDTQYF.

The CDR3: CASRDNFLEKAKNIQYF. CDR3 nucleotide sequence: TGCGCCAGCAGGGATAACTTCTTAGAAAAAGCCAAAAACATTCAGTACTTC. The chain couples TRBV10-2 to TRBJ2-4; D is unclear. This CDR3 has 17 amino acids. In germline, CDR1 is WSHSY, CDR2 SAAADI. V was trimmed by 6 bases and J by 0 bases, leaving 18 bases between them.

This clonotype was observed many times. This rearrangement joins TRBV2 to TRBJ1-6, with D possibly being TRBD1 (5 bases). The CDR3 spans 13 residues. Germline-derived CDR1 and CDR2 are SNHLY and FYNNEI. With 4 bases removed from V and 9 bases from J, the gap between germline ends came to 10 bases. The CDR3 spells CASSGGGSSPLHF. CDR3 DNA sequence: TGTGCCAGCAGTGGGGGGGGGAGTTCACCCCTCCACTTT. Combining the CDR3 with reference TRBV2 and TRBJ1-6 gives the whole variable domain EPEVTQTPSHQVTQMGQEVILRCVPISNHLYFYWYRQILGQKVEFLVSFYNNEISEKSEIFDDQFSVERPDGSNFTLKIRSTKLEDSAMYFCASSGGGSSPLHFGNGTRLTVT.

This clonotype occurred many times. This chain uses TRBV13 with TRBJ1-1, with D perhaps TRBD1 (5 bases). V shed 3 bases and J shed 3 bases, with 14 bases lying between them. CDR3 size: 15 residues. The germline gives CDR1 PRHDT, CDR2 FYEKMQ (reference sequence). CDR3 sequence: CASSFDGTADTEAFF. CDR3 coding DNA: TGTGCCAGCAGCTTCGACGGGACGGCGGACACTGAAGCTTTCTTT.

This clonotype was picked up many times. V and J are TRBV7-9 and TRBJ2-2, with D tentatively TRBD1 (6 bases). The germline V gene has CDR1 SEHNR and CDR2 FQNEAQ (reference sequence). The CDR3 sequence is 14 residues long. Trimming pared 5 bases from V and 8 bases from J, leaving 15 bases between. The CDR3, as DNA: TGTGCCAGCAGCCAAAGACAGGAAGCAGGGGAGCTGTTTTTT. Translation gives CASSQRQEAGELFF.

This clonotype was seen at least ten times. This chain connects TRBV20-1 to TRBJ2-2; D is ambiguous. The CDR3 is made up of 16 amino acids. The V gene lost 7 bases and the J gene lost 3 bases, with 21 bases spanning the gap. Germline CDR1 and CDR2: DFQATT and SNEGSKA (reference sequence). CDR3 sequence reads: CSVLPPPAWDTGELFF. In DNA form, the CDR3 reads TGCAGTGTCCTACCCCCCCCAGCTTGGGACACCGGGGAGCTGTTTTTT.

This clonotype appeared many times. This chain links TRBV3-1 with TRBJ1-1; D ambiguous. Per the germline V gene, CDR1 is LGHDT and CDR2 is YNNKEL (reference sequence). The CDR3 extends over 14 amino acids. Trimming took 3 bases from V and 3 from J, leaving 11 bases between them. This CDR3 is CASSHRYGHTEAFF. Written as DNA, the CDR3 is TGTGCCAGCAGCCACAGGTACGGGCACACTGAAGCTTTCTTT.

The chain carries TRBV15 and TRBJ1-2, with TRBD1 matching over 7 bases. CDR1 and CDR2 from the germline V gene are LNHNV and YYDKDF (reference sequence). With V trimmed by 0 bases and J by 2 bases, 3 bases remained unmatched. The CDR3 loop spans 15 amino acids. As DNA, the CDR3 is TGTGCCACCAGCAGAGAAAGGGGGCAGAACTATGGCTACACCTTC. Residues: CATSRERGQNYGYTF.

About this clonotype: At one end, the junction sequence differs from germline, possibly due to a read error. This sequence joins TRBV14 and TRBJ2-2; D is possibly TRBD2 (6 bases). This CDR3 spans 14 amino acids. The germline V gene encodes CDR1 SGHDN and CDR2 FVKESK. The CDR3 DNA follows: TGTGCCAGCAGCCCTGGCCCTAACACCGGGGGGCTGTTTTTT. This sequence encodes CASSPGPNTGGLFF. Variable domain in full (rest from reference TRBV14 and TRBJ2-2): EAGVTQFPSHSVIEKGQTVTLRCDPISGHDNLYWYRRVMGKEIKFLLHFVKESKQDESGMPNNRFLAERTGGTYSTLKVQPAELEDSGVYFCASSPGPNTGGLFFGEGSRLTVL.

This chain links TRBV4-1 with TRBJ1-1, with D unclear. Germline loops: CDR1 MGHRA, CDR2 YSYEKL. The CDR3 sequence is 18 residues long. Deletions cut 1 base from V and 0 bases from J, with 18 bases between. CDR3 residues: CASSQGGPGSYMNTEAFF. CDR3 in DNA: TGCGCCAGCAGCCAAGGGGGTCCTGGGTCCTACATGAACACTGAAGCTTTCTTT.